This T cell receptor (beta chain) was profiled in a study of T cell responses to AZD1222 COVID-19 vaccine. Study-level findings and limits: Reportedly, nearly half the spike-specific TCRs target unmutated variant regions. Scientists sampled the repertoires only once the peak T cell response had passed.

Trimming shortened V by 4 bases and J by 1 base, and 11 bases separated the two germline ends. CDR1 and CDR2 (germline): SGHRS, YFSETQ. This CDR3 contains 14 residues. Method: immunoSEQ multiplex PCR; TCRdb's copy keeps in-frame clones and lacks some. Of some 150,000 clones listed, around 93% are singletons. As concerns this clone: Its antigen is not known.

The TCR comes from an adult who received the AZD1222 COVID-19 vaccine. The input for sequencing was peripheral blood, taken 28 days after the second AZD1222 dose. The rearrangement links TRBV5-1 to TRBJ1-1; D ambiguous. Here the CDR3 reads CASSRDVSNTEAFF. The CDR3 DNA follows: TGCGCCAGCAGCCGCGATGTCTCGAACACTGAAGCTTTCTTT.